What follows are 25 T cell receptor beta chains derived from one specimen sequenced in a study of shared clonotypes between healthy human individuals. Measured with immunoSEQ multiplex PCR; TCRdb has only the in-frame clones, and not every one. The data hold roughly 1,800,000 clones, with over 85% observed a single time. Cells designated naive CD8 were CD45RO-negative and were positively selected for CCR7, with terminally differentiated effector memory CD45RA+ cells excluded. The sequenced sample consisted of naive CD8+ T cells sorted from blood. These receptors were taken from a young man in good health.

The rearrangement joins TRBV6-6 to TRBJ1-1; D is unclear. The germline V gene encodes CDR1 MNHNY and CDR2 SVGAGI (reference sequence). The CDR3 has 16 amino acids. Deletions cut 2 bases from V and 1 base from J, with 14 bases between. The CDR3 coding sequence is TGTGCCAGCAGTTACCCGGTTAGCAACAAGAACACTGAAGCTTTCTTT. It translates to CASSYPVSNKNTEAFF.

In its sample, this clone was seen a few times. The chain links TRBV28 to TRBJ2-2; 8 nucleotides line up with TRBD1. The CDR3 length is 18 residues. Germline V gene sequence: CDR1 MDHEN, CDR2 SYDVKM. Trimming removed 5 bases from V and 3 bases from J; junction bases left unmatched: 14. CDR3 sequence reads: CASSPTTRTGIHTGELFF. The CDR3 nucleotides read TGTGCCAGCAGTCCCACCACTAGGACAGGGATCCACACCGGGGAGCTGTTTTTT.

The chain uses TRBV6-5 and TRBJ1-3; unclear D gene. The germline V and J ends were trimmed by 2 bases and 4 bases, with 9 bases remaining between them. Germline V gene sequence: CDR1 MNHEY, CDR2 SVGAGI. The CDR3 runs 14 residues. The chain's CDR3 is CASSYGKGGNTIYF. CDR3 DNA sequence: TGTGCCAGCAGTTACGGCAAGGGAGGAAACACCATATATTTT.

The chain uses TRBV6-1 and TRBJ2-7; D uncertain. Trimming removed 4 bases at V and 0 bases at J, with 10 bases between. The germline V gene encodes CDR1 MNHNS and CDR2 SASEGT. This CDR3 spans 14 amino acids. The CDR3 here is CASSADSNSYEQYF. The CDR3 DNA sequence: TGTGCCAGCAGTGCTGACTCTAACTCCTACGAGCAGTACTTC.

V usage is TRBV6-6 and J usage is TRBJ2-1; unclear D gene. V lost 6 bases and J lost 7, with 10 bases in between. The length of the CDR3 is 12 residues. Germline V CDR1 and CDR2: MNHNY, SVGAGI (reference sequence). The CDR3 loop reads CASSPFGNEQFF. The CDR3 DNA is TGTGCCAGCAGCCCCTTTGGGAATGAGCAGTTCTTC.

In the case of this clone: In the same sample, other DNA sequences code for this CDR3. The CDR3 reads CASSLLEEQYF. For the CDR3, the DNA is TGTGCCAGCAGCTTGTTGGAGGAGCAGTACTTC. V gene TRBV5-4 combines with J gene TRBJ2-7; D is unclear. CDR3 length: 11 amino acids. Trimming took off 1 base at V and 7 bases at J, with 6 bases between the two ends. Germline loops: CDR1 SGHNT, CDR2 YYREEE (reference sequence).

The chain links TRBV19 to TRBJ1-1, with D uncertain. Trimming cost V 3 bases and J 5 bases, with 13 bases left between them. From germline, CDR1 is LNHDA and CDR2 SQIVND (reference sequence). The CDR3 length is 14 residues. The CDR3 region is CASSIAEGGTEAFF. The CDR3 DNA follows: TGTGCCAGTAGTATCGCGGAGGGAGGGACTGAAGCTTTCTTT.

In DNA, the CDR3 is TGTGCCAGCAGCAAAGTCAGGGGCTACGAGCAGTACTTC. The encoded protein is CASSKVRGYEQYF. The genes are TRBV21-1 and TRBJ2-7; the D segment call TRBD1 is taken from the table without a DNA check. TRBV21-1 is labeled a pseudogene. The CDR3 has 13 amino acids.

The gene calls are TRBV6-1 and TRBJ2-7; D might be TRBD2 (5 bases). Between the trimmed V and J ends, which lost 3 bases and 7 bases, there was a span of 19 bases. This CDR3 is built from 15 residues. Germline V CDR1 and CDR2: MNHNS, SASEGT. CDR3 nucleotides: TGTGCCAGCAGTGATTTAATGGTACAAACGGGAGAGCAGTACTTC. This translates into CASSDLMVQTGEQYF.

This chain joins TRBV29-1 and TRBJ2-1; the D gene is possibly TRBD1 (6 bases). Germline-derived CDR1 and CDR2 are SQVTM and ANQGSEA. CDR3 length: 14 residues. V was clipped by 8 bases and J by 0 bases, with 14 bases between them. DNA of the CDR3: TGCAGCTGGATGACAGGTAGCTCCTACAATGAGCAGTTCTTC. It yields the protein CSWMTGSSYNEQFF.

The chain combines TRBV9 with TRBJ1-5; no clear D. The germline CDR1 and CDR2 sequences are SGDLS and YYNGEE. This CDR3 region has 15 residues. V was pared by 3 bases and J by 2 bases, with 12 bases between. CDR3 amino acids: CASSEDGEGNQPQHF. In DNA, the CDR3 is TGTGCCAGCAGCGAAGACGGCGAAGGCAATCAGCCCCAGCATTTT.

The chain couples TRBV4-1 to TRBJ2-2, with D perhaps given as TRBD1 or TRBD2 (5 bases each). In germline, CDR1 is MGHRA, CDR2 YSYEKL. The CDR3 contains 15 residues. V dropped 1 base and J dropped 6 bases, with 12 bases sitting between them. CDR3 DNA sequence: TGCGCCAGCAGCCAAGTCCGGCTGGGGGCCGGGGAGCTGTTTTTT. It specifies CASSQVRLGAGELFF.

The V gene is TRBV11-3, the J gene TRBJ2-1, with D tentatively TRBD1 (5 bases). The V gene lost 1 base and the J gene lost 0 bases, with 22 bases spanning the gap. This CDR3 has 20 residues. Germline CDR1 reads SGHNT; CDR2 reads YENEEA. The CDR3 nucleotides read TGTGCCAGCAGCTTAGCTTACAGGTCAAAGGGTGTGAGCTCCTACAATGAGCAGTTCTTC. Translation gives CASSLAYRSKGVSSYNEQFF.

CDR3 protein: CASSPVVGLIFANEQYF. CDR3 nucleotide sequence: TGTGCCAGCTCACCAGTCGTAGGGTTGATTTTCGCGAACGAGCAGTACTTC. The genes are TRBV18 and TRBJ2-7; no definite D call. The V gene's germline CDR1 is KGHSH and CDR2 LQKENI. The CDR3 contains 17 residues. Trimming stripped 2 bases from V and 5 bases from J, with 22 bases between.

This sequence joins TRBV11-2 and TRBJ2-7; the D gene is possibly TRBD1 (8 bases). V was shortened by 5 bases and J by 5 bases, with 19 bases between the two germline ends. Germline CDR1 reads SGHAT; CDR2 reads FQNNGV. The CDR3 is made up of 15 amino acids. CDR3 amino acids: CASSHWTGRVHEQYF. CDR3 bases: TGTGCCAGCAGCCATTGGACAGGGAGGGTTCACGAGCAGTACTTC.

The chain joins TRBV2 to TRBJ1-2; D is perhaps TRBD1 (5 bases). From germline, CDR1 is SNHLY and CDR2 FYNNEI. CDR3 length equals 16 residues. The germline V and J ends were trimmed by 0 bases and 4 bases, with 15 bases remaining between them. CDR3 bases: TGTGCCAGCAGTGAAGCGCTGGGGGTCGCTGGCTATGGCTACACCTTC. It is translated as CASSEALGVAGYGYTF. Looking up the rest from reference TRBV2 and TRBJ1-2 gives the full variable domain: EPEVTQTPSHQVTQMGQEVILRCVPISNHLYFYWYRQILGQKVEFLVSFYNNEISEKSEIFDDQFSVERPDGSNFTLKIRSTKLEDSAMYFCASSEALGVAGYGYTFGSGTRLTVV.

The chain employs TRBV4-1 and TRBJ1-1; TRBD1 matches at 8 bases. CDR1 is MGHRA and CDR2 is YSYEKL in the germline V gene. This CDR3 spans 16 amino acids. With 4 bases clipped from V and 4 bases from J, the junction kept 11 bases outside the gene matches. CDR3 in amino acids: CASSPLPGQGATEAFF. The CDR3, as DNA: TGCGCCAGCAGCCCATTACCCGGGCAGGGGGCCACTGAAGCTTTCTTT.

Note on this clone: Being one base from a much bigger clone, this may be a read error. Different DNA sequences within this sample yield the same CDR3. The chain couples TRBV7-2 to TRBJ2-7; D is uncertain. Germline CDR1 and CDR2: SGHTA and FQGNSA. This CDR3 is built from 13 residues. The V and J ends lost 1 base and 2 bases respectively, with 6 bases between them. The CDR3 region is CASSLDPTYEQYF. Written as DNA, the CDR3 is TGTGCCAGCAGCTTAGACCCCACCTACGAGCAGTACTTC.

This clone was seen a few times. The J gene is TRBJ2-2, the V gene TRBV13, with D maybe TRBD1 (5 bases). The germline V and J ends were trimmed by 5 bases and 1 base, with 8 bases remaining between them. Germline V gene data show CDR1 as PRHDT and CDR2 as FYEKMQ (reference sequence). The CDR3 contains 14 residues. CDR3 residues: CASSPTGNTGELFF. The CDR3 nucleotides read TGTGCCAGCAGCCCCACAGGGAACACCGGGGAGCTGTTTTTT.

This rearrangement joins TRBV19 to TRBJ1-2; D call uncertain. The V end was cut by 1 base, the J end by 4 bases, with 10 bases between. The CDR3 loop spans 14 amino acids. The germline V gene has CDR1 LNHDA and CDR2 SQIVND (reference sequence). The CDR3 coding sequence is TGTGCCAGTAGTATAGTTTCCACAGCCTATGGCTACACCTTC. This encodes CASSIVSTAYGYTF.

V and J are TRBV5-6 and TRBJ2-3; D is uncertain. There are 16 residues in the CDR3. Trimming cost V 1 base and J 2 bases, with 14 bases left between them. The germline V gene encodes CDR1 SGHDT and CDR2 YYEEEE. The CDR3, as DNA: TGTGCCAGCAGCTTGAGGGCTGAACCATTCACAGATACGCAGTATTTT. Translation: CASSLRAEPFTDTQYF.

With respect to this clone: Other DNA sequences of this sample code for an identical CDR3. This chain joins TRBV9 and TRBJ2-1, with D perhaps matching TRBD1 or TRBD2 (5 bases each). The V gene lost 7 bases and the J gene lost 6 bases, with 11 bases spanning the gap. CDR3 length: 12 residues. From germline, CDR1 is SGDLS and CDR2 YYNGEE. The CDR3 here is CASSLGVNEQFF. The CDR3 DNA is TGTGCCAGCTCCTTGGGGGTCAATGAGCAGTTCTTC. The full variable domain, its missing parts supplied by reference TRBV9 and TRBJ2-1, is DSGVTQTPKHLITATGQRVTLRCSPRSGDLSVYWYQQSLDQGLQFLIQYYNGEERAKGNILERFSAQQFPDLHSELNLSSLELGDSALYFCASSLGVNEQFFGPGTRLTVL.

The V call is TRBV9, the J call TRBJ2-1, with 7 bases aligning to TRBD2. Germline lookup yields CDR1 SGDLS and CDR2 YYNGEE. J lost 2 bases, V lost 2 bases, and 4 bases had no gene match. The CDR3 loop spans 15 amino acids. This CDR3 reads CASSVSGWAYNEQFF. In DNA form, the CDR3 reads TGTGCCAGCAGCGTTAGCGGGTGGGCCTACAATGAGCAGTTCTTC.

This chain joins TRBV6-5 and TRBJ1-2, with D hard to call. The CDR3 extends over 15 amino acids. The V gene lost 3 bases and the J gene lost 5 bases, with 16 bases spanning the gap. Per germline, CDR1 MNHEY and CDR2 SVGAGI. The CDR3 region has the DNA TGTGCCAGCAGTTATGGGCCTGGGTTAGGGTATGGCTACACCTTC. Its protein product is CASSYGPGLGYGYTF.

The V and J genes are TRBV5-4 and TRBJ2-7; 9 nucleotides align to TRBD1. The J segment lost 6 bases and the V segment lost 5 bases, leaving 12 bases of the junction unmatched. The CDR3 sequence is 15 residues long. Germline V gene lookup returns CDR1 SGHNT and CDR2 YYREEE (reference sequence). The CDR3 spells CASRTWGTGSGEQYF. The DNA of the CDR3 is TGTGCCAGCAGAACGTGGGGGACAGGGAGCGGCGAGCAGTACTTC.